The 12 T cell receptor beta chains presented below share a single source sample, sequenced in a study of blood T cell repertoires in COVID-19. Data came from immunoSEQ multiplex PCR; TCRdb stores just in-frame clones and leaves some out. Altogether 150,000 or so clones are present, about four fifths being singletons, with the ten largest covering approximately 10%. Input material: PBMCs or T cells enriched from blood (not recorded which). The receptors stem from a man in his forties or fifties who had recovered from COVID-19.

The chain employs TRBV7-6 and TRBJ2-5; 13 bases agree with TRBD2. Losses at the gene ends were 7 bases for V and 4 bases for J; bases not matched to a gene: 9. CDR3 size: 16 residues. CDR1 and CDR2 (germline): SGHVS, FNYEAQ. The CDR3 coding sequence is TGTGCCAGCATCATGACTAGCGGGGGGTCCGGAGAGACCCAGTACTTC. It yields the protein CASIMTSGGSGETQYF.

This clone occurred a few times. The DNA for the CDR3 is TGTGCCAGCAGTTTAGGAGGGCAGCCCCAGCATTTT. This codes for CASSLGGQPQHF. The chain recombines TRBV12-3 or TRBV12-4 with TRBJ1-5; the D is unclear. The CDR3 is 12 amino acids. V dropped 1 base and J dropped 7 bases, with 5 bases sitting between them.

With regard to this clone: This likely comes from a read error, as the CDR3 has no conserved phenylalanine or tryptophan at its end. The limits of the CDR3 on the DNA are not certain, so only TCRdb's listed CDR3 is given. The V call is TRBV21-1, the J call TRBJ2-7; the table's D call, TRBD2, was not checked against the DNA. TRBV21-1 corresponds to a pseudogene. The CDR3 is 14 amino acids long, termini counted. The CDR3 spells CASSKASERGGSSL.

The V gene is TRBV18, the J gene TRBJ2-5, with D possibly matching TRBD2 (5 bases). Germline lookup yields CDR1 KGHSH and CDR2 LQKENI. Between the trimmed V and J ends, which lost 3 bases and 5 bases, there was a span of 16 bases. CDR3 size: 15 residues. Here the CDR3 reads CASSPTSGSKETQYF. CDR3 nucleotide sequence: TGTGCCAGCTCACCCACCTCGGGGTCCAAGGAGACCCAGTACTTC. Complete variable domain (other parts from reference TRBV18 and TRBJ2-5): NAGVMQNPRHLVRRRGQEARLRCSPMKGHSHVYWYRQLPEEGLKFMVYLQKENIIDESGMPKERFSAEFPKEGPSILRIQQVVRGDSAAYFCASSPTSGSKETQYFGPGTRLLVL.

The rearrangement uses TRBV18 and TRBJ2-7; 8 nucleotides line up with TRBD2. V lost 6 bases to trimming and J lost 4 bases; unmatched junction nucleotides: 11. The germline V gene encodes CDR1 KGHSH and CDR2 LQKENI. This CDR3 is built from 15 residues. The DNA of the CDR3 is TGTGCCAGCTCTCCCCCGGGACTAGAAAAGTACGAGCAGTACTTC. Protein: CASSPPGLEKYEQYF.

V and J are TRBV5-8 and TRBJ1-2; the match to TRBD1 covers 7 bases. Trimming took 4 bases from V and 4 from J; bases not matched to a gene: 7. This CDR3 spans 14 amino acids. Germline CDR1 reads SGHTS; CDR2 reads YDEGEE. The CDR3 protein is CASSGTGVGYGYTF. The DNA of the CDR3 is TGTGCCAGCAGCGGAACAGGGGTCGGCTATGGCTACACCTTC.

This clone has just a few counts. This rearrangement joins TRBV7-3 to TRBJ2-3; 8 bases map to TRBD2. The CDR3 has 14 residues. J lost 5 bases, V lost 5 bases, and 6 bases had no gene match. Germline assignment: CDR1 SGHTA and CDR2 FQGTGA. The CDR3 DNA sequence: TGTGCCAGCAGCCTGGCGAGCGGGGGAGATACGCAGTATTTT. This codes for CASSLASGGDTQYF.

The gene calls are TRBV7-8 and TRBJ2-1, with D possibly matching TRBD2 (6 bases). The germline CDR1 and CDR2 sequences are SGHVS and FQNEAQ. The germline V and J ends were trimmed by 2 bases and 9 bases, with 14 bases remaining between them. The CDR3 has 14 residues. In DNA form, the CDR3 reads TGTGCCAGCAGCTTACTTGGGGGGAGTGCTGAGCAGTTCTTC. It encodes CASSLLGGSAEQFF.

The chain joins TRBV5-5 to TRBJ1-1, with 8 nucleotides matching TRBD1. CDR1 and CDR2 from the germline V gene are SGHKS and YYEKEE (reference sequence). Trimming removed 3 bases from V and 7 bases from J; junction bases left unmatched: 14. This CDR3 region has 16 residues. This CDR3 reads CASSYGSRGRVSEAFF. DNA of the CDR3: TGTGCCAGCAGCTATGGTTCCAGGGGGCGAGTTAGTGAAGCTTTCTTT.

This clone has just one count. This chain joins TRBV14 and TRBJ1-2, with a tentative D call TRBD1 (6 bases). CDR1 and CDR2 from the germline V gene are SGHDN and FVKESK. V lost 3 bases, J lost 8 bases, and 10 bases lay in between. The CDR3 totals 12 residues. CDR3 in amino acids: CASSQGAVGYTF. DNA for the CDR3: TGTGCCAGCAGCCAGGGGGCAGTCGGCTACACCTTC.

The chain recombines TRBV27 with TRBJ1-1, with D uncertain. Between the trimmed V and J ends, which lost 4 bases and 4 bases, there was a span of 13 bases. From germline, CDR1 is MNHEY and CDR2 SMNVEV (reference sequence). The CDR3 is 14 amino acids. The CDR3 DNA reads TGTGCCAGCAGTTGGCAACTCGGAGGCACTGAAGCTTTCTTT. This translates into CASSWQLGGTEAFF.

The chain couples TRBV12-3 or TRBV12-4 to TRBJ1-4, with 7 positions matching TRBD1. V lost 10 bases to trimming and J lost 3 bases; unmatched junction nucleotides: 5. The length of the CDR3 is 13 residues. The CDR3 DNA is TGTGCCACCCAGGGGGTGGCTAATGAAAAACTGTTTTTT. Its translation is CATQGVANEKLFF.